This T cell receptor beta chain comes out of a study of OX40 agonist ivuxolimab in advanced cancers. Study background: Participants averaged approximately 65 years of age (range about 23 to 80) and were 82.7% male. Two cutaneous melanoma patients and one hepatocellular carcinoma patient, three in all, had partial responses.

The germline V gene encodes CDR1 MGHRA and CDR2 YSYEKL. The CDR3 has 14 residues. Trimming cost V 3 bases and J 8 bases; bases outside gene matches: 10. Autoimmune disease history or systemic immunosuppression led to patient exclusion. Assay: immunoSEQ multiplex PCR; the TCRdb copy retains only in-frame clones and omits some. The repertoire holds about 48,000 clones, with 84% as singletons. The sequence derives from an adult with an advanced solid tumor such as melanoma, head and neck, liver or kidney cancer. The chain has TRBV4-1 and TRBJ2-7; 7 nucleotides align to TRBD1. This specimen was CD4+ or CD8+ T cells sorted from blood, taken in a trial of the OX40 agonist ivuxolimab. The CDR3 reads CASSQDRSPGQQYF. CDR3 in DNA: TGCGCCAGCAGCCAGGACAGGTCCCCTGGACAGCAGTACTTC.